Given below is one TCR beta chain in context. What it binds is unknown. The data are from a study of graft-versus-host responses after intestinal transplantation. Study overall: Each recipient received anti-thymocyte globulin induction, then tacrolimus and steroids for 3 to 4 years.

The study's findings and limits: The study associated peak circulating GvH clone levels with early post-transplant HvG declines. GvH clones were identified in recipient marrow, with some first appearing in ileum or blood.

Some clones are missing from TCRdb's copy, which holds only in-frame ones; the method was immunoSEQ multiplex PCR. The sample has about 24,000 clones, 80% to 90% seen once. Trimming took 4 bases from V and 7 from J; bases not matched to a gene: 1. This CDR3 has 11 residues. Per the germline V gene, CDR1 is SGHVS and CDR2 is FQNEAQ. This sequence joins TRBV7-8 and TRBJ2-7; TRBD1 matches at 7 bases. This TCR came from a human patient who received an intestinal transplant, so some T cells may come from the graft donor. The source material was PBMCs, sampled around 14 months after intestinal transplant. CDR3 DNA: TGTGCCAGCAGCTGGGACAGAGAGCAGTACTTC. Translated: CASSWDREQYF.